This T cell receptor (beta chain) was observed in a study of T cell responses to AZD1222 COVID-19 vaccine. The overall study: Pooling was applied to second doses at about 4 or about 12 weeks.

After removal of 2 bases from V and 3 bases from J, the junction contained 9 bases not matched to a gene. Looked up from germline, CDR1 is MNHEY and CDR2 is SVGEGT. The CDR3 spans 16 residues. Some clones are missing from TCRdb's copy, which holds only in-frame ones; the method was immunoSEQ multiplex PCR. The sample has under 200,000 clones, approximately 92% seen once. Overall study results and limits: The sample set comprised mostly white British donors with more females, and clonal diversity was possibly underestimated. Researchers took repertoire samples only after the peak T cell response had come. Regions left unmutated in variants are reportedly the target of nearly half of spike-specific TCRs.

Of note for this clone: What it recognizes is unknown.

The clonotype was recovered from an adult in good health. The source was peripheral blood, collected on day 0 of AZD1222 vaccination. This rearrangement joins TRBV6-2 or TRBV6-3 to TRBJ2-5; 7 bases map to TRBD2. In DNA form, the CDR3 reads TGTGCCAGCAGTTACGAACCCGGGACTATCAAAGAGACCCAGTACTTC. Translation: CASSYEPGTIKETQYF.